The table lists the clone carrying this T cell receptor beta chain with a few counts. Its cognate antigen is unknown. PCR involved 60 Vbeta and 13 Jbeta primers. Produced via immunoSEQ multiplex PCR; TCRdb's table is partial and in-frame only. The sample shows 160,000 or so clones, 81% of them seen only once. This sample is drawn from a study of cytomegalovirus exposure and HLA in healthy donors. Study-level points and caveats: What TCR beta sequences reportedly achieved was accurate prediction of HLA-A and HLA-B alleles in most subjects. In a later analysis, at a false discovery rate of 0.05, about 17,000 TCR beta sequences matched HLA alleles. In an earlier analysis, most TCR beta V segments were productive about 87% or about 30% of the time. Later analysis showed most CMV-associated TCR beta chains appearing HLA-restricted.

The germline CDR1 and CDR2 sequences are SGHNT and YYREEE (reference sequence). The CDR3 sequence is 14 residues long. After removal of 2 bases from V and 4 bases from J, the junction contained 4 bases not matched to a gene. The receptor comes from a woman aged 45-65 years in good health and CMV-seronegative. The sequencing sample was made of PBMCs. This chain uses TRBV5-4 with TRBJ2-5; 8 bases fit TRBD2. The CDR3 region is CASSLAGVLETQYF. The CDR3 bases are TGTGCCAGCAGCTTAGCGGGAGTCCTAGAGACCCAGTACTTC.